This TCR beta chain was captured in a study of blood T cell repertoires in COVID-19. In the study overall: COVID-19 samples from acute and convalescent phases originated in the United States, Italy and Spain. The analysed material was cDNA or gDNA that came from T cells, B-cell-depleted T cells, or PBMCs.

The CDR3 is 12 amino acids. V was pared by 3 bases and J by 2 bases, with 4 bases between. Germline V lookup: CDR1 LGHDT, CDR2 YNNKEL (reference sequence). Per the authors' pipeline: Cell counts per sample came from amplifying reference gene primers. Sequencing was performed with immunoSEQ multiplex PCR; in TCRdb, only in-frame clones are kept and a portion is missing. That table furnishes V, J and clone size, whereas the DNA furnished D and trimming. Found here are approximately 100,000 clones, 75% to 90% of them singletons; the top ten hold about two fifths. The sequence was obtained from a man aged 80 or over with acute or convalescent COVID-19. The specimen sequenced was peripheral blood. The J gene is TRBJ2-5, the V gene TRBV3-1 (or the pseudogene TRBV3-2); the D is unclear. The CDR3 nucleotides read TGTGCCAGCAGCCACAGGCAAGAGACCCAGTACTTC. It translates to CASSHRQETQYF.